This passage covers 13 T cell receptor beta chains from one sample sequenced in a study of CD8 T cells in Susac syndrome. Reverse transcription of about 0.45 to 1 ug RNA was performed with random hexamers. TCRdb fed the immunoSEQ multiplex PCR reads into MiXCR, producing one record per CDR3 protein. The data hold nearly 200,000 distinct CDR3 sequences, with roughly 96% observed a single time. Specimen: CD4+ T cells from PBMCs. The receptor source for this set is a human donor with multiple sclerosis.

This chain uses TRBV24-1 with TRBJ2-5; 10 positions agree with TRBD2. J lost 5 bases, V lost 8 bases, and 13 bases had no gene match. The CDR3 sequence is 16 residues long. Germline V CDR1 and CDR2: KGHDR, SFDVKD. The CDR3, as DNA: TGTGCCACCAAGGACCCTAGCGGGAGTGAGGAGGAGACCCAGTACTTC. This translates into CATKDPSGSEEETQYF.

The chain uses TRBV20-1 and TRBJ1-1, with a tentative D call TRBD1 (6 bases). The ends were cut back, 4 bases at V and 0 bases at J, with 9 bases in the middle. Germline V gene sequence: CDR1 DFQATT, CDR2 SNEGSKA (reference sequence). This CDR3 has 13 residues. CDR3 nucleotide sequence: TGCAGTGCTAAAAACAGGGTGAACACTGAAGCTTTCTTT. Amino acid sequence: CSAKNRVNTEAFF.

V and J are TRBV9 and TRBJ2-6; D ambiguous. This CDR3 contains 16 residues. Germline V lookup: CDR1 SGDLS, CDR2 YYNGEE. V lost 0 bases and J 2 bases, leaving 9 bases between the germline ends. For the CDR3, the DNA is TGTGCCAGCAGCGTAGCGTCGGGTACTGGGGCCAACGTCCTGACTTTC. Protein sequence: CASSVASGTGANVLTF.

V usage is TRBV12-3 or TRBV12-4 and J usage is TRBJ2-7; D might be TRBD2 (6 bases). CDR3 length equals 14 residues. The V end was cut by 7 bases, the J end by 4 bases, with 17 bases between. Here the CDR3 reads CASTSGQGLYEQYF. The CDR3 nucleotides read TGTGCCAGCACCTCAGGCCAGGGACTTTACGAGCAGTACTTC.

This clonotype was detected only a few times. J is TRBJ2-5 and V is TRBV20-1; D might be TRBD2 (6 bases). With 3 bases removed from V and 2 bases from J, the gap between germline ends came to 13 bases. Germline assignment: CDR1 DFQATT and CDR2 SNEGSKA (reference sequence). The CDR3 runs 14 residues. This CDR3 reads CSARRGAGQETQYF. The CDR3 coding sequence is TGCAGTGCTAGGCGGGGTGCAGGACAAGAGACCCAGTACTTC.

This clonotype has only one observation. CDR3 in amino acids: CAWSVAGGFFNQPQHF. The CDR3 DNA is TGTGCCTGGAGTGTGGCAGGGGGTTTCTTCAATCAGCCCCAGCATTTT. V and J are TRBV30 and TRBJ1-5; 7 bases align to TRBD1. This CDR3 is 16 amino acids long. Germline CDR1 and CDR2: GTSNPN and SVGIG (reference sequence). The junction had 8 bases not matched to a gene; V was cut back by 0 bases and J by 3 bases. The full variable domain, in which reference TRBV30 and TRBJ1-5 provide the parts outside the CDR3, is SQTIHQWPATLVQPVGSPLSLECTVEGTSNPNLYWYRQAAGRGLQLLFYSVGIGQISSEVPQNLSASRPQDRQFILSSKKLLLSDSGFYLCAWSVAGGFFNQPQHFGDGTRLSIL.

This clonotype appeared once. The J gene is TRBJ1-2, the V gene TRBV6-6; D unresolved. CDR3 length: 14 residues. V was trimmed by 6 bases and J by 2 bases, leaving 13 bases between them. Germline-derived CDR1 and CDR2 are MNHNY and SVGAGI (reference sequence). The CDR3 loop is CASSHFSGNYGYTF. Here the CDR3 DNA reads TGTGCCAGCAGCCACTTCTCCGGGAACTATGGCTACACCTTC.

This clonotype was seen a few times. This chain connects TRBV10-3 to TRBJ2-5; D is ambiguous. CDR1 and CDR2 (germline): ENHRY, SYGVKD. Trimming stripped 0 bases from V and 5 bases from J, with 4 bases between. The CDR3 length is 12 residues. CDR3 coding DNA: TGTGCCATCAGTGAGTCGGGGGAGACCCAGTACTTC. Amino acid sequence: CAISESGETQYF.

The rearrangement uses TRBV10-3 and TRBJ1-1; no clear D. Trimming took 4 bases from V and 0 from J, leaving 12 bases between them. Germline V gene data show CDR1 as ENHRY and CDR2 as SYGVKD. This CDR3 spans 15 amino acids. CDR3: CAISGGEALNTEAFF. DNA of the CDR3: TGTGCCATCAGTGGGGGTGAGGCTTTGAACACTGAAGCTTTCTTT.

CDR3 coding DNA: TGTGCCAGCTCAGAGAGACTAGCCGCGGGTACGCAGTATTTT. It is translated as CASSERLAAGTQYF. V gene TRBV3-1 combines with J gene TRBJ2-3; TRBD2 matches at 7 bases. CDR3 length equals 14 residues. The trim removed 8 bases at V and 8 bases at J, leaving 13 bases unmatched. The germline CDR1 and CDR2 sequences are LGHDT and YNNKEL (reference sequence).

The chain links TRBV3-1 to TRBJ2-4, with 8 bases matching TRBD2. Germline CDR1 is LGHDT and CDR2 is YNNKEL (reference sequence). The CDR3 runs to 14 residues. With 0 bases clipped from V and 13 bases from J, the junction kept 8 bases outside the gene matches. DNA for the CDR3: TGTGCCAGCAGCCAAGATAGCGGGAAGCGGGGCCAGTACTTC. Translated, it gives CASSQDSGKRGQYF.

The DNA for the CDR3 is TGTGCCAGCAGCCCAGGACAGGCATTCGACTATGGCTACACCTTC. It is translated as CASSPGQAFDYGYTF. This chain links TRBV7-9 with TRBJ1-2, with 7 bases identical to TRBD1. The CDR3 runs 15 residues. V trimming: 5 bases; J trimming: 3 bases; junction bases outside the gene matches: 9. CDR1 and CDR2 (germline): SEHNR, FQNEAQ (reference sequence). Full variable domain (outside the CDR3, taken from reference TRBV7-9 and TRBJ1-2): DTGVSQNPRHKITKRGQNVTFRCDPISEHNRLYWYRQTLGQGPEFLTYFQNEAQLEKSRLLSDRFSAERPKGSFSTLEIQRTEQGDSAMYLCASSPGQAFDYGYTFGSGTRLTVV.

The genes are TRBV5-1 and TRBJ2-5; 7 bases fit TRBD2. The J segment lost 3 bases and the V segment lost 0 bases, leaving 5 bases of the junction unmatched. CDR3 length: 15 residues. Germline V gene sequence: CDR1 SGHRS, CDR2 YFSETQ. DNA of the CDR3: TGCGCCAGCAGCTTGGGAGGGCTAGCGGAAGAGACCCAGTACTTC. As protein: CASSLGGLAEETQYF. Full variable domain (missing parts from reference TRBV5-1 and TRBJ2-5): KAGVTQTPRYLIKTRGQQVTLSCSPISGHRSVSWYQQTPGQGLQFLFEYFSETQRNKGNFPGRFSGRQFSNSRSEMNVSTLELGDSALYLCASSLGGLAEETQYFGPGTRLLVL.